This T cell receptor beta chain was found in a study of tumor and adjacent non-tumor tissue in lung cancer. Study-level findings and limits: TCR diversity was significantly greater in tumor than normal lung tissue.

Three rounds of nested PCR, following a modified ARM-PCR protocol, produced the TCRbeta library. In TCRdb, the multiplex PCR reads were re-called with MiXCR into one record per CDR3 protein. The table has about 140,000 distinct CDR3 sequences, roughly 70% seen once. This clonotype was recorded a few times. What it binds is not known. RNA was extracted from bulk tissue without any cell sorting. Per the germline V gene, CDR1 is MGHRA and CDR2 is YSYEKL. V was clipped by 0 bases and J by 6 bases, with 15 bases between them. CDR3 length: 15 amino acids. This TCR was recovered from a man in his sixties with small cell lung cancer. The material sequenced was lung tumor tissue. The V gene is TRBV4-1, the J gene TRBJ2-7; a possible D gene is TRBD2 (6 bases). The CDR3: CASSQDLARGAEQYF. Written as DNA, the CDR3 is TGCGCCAGCAGCCAAGATTTAGCGCGCGGGGCCGAGCAGTACTTC.